Listed here is a single T cell receptor (beta chain). The record originates from a study of glioma-infiltrating T cells after dendritic cell vaccination. The time point: after dendritic cell vaccination, including at tumor progression/relapse. Isocitrate dehydrogenase mutation was absent in all glioblastoma patients. PBMC sampling occurred before vaccination, two weeks after the third dose, and at progression. CDR1 and CDR2 (germline): WNHNN, SYGVQD (reference sequence). This CDR3 is built from 16 residues. V gave up 6 bases and J gave up 4 bases; unmatched junction bases: 14. TCRdb's table, derived via immunoSEQ multiplex PCR, lists solely in-frame clones and lacks some. The sample shows roughly 80,000 clones, over 75% of them seen only once.

The chain couples TRBV10-1 to TRBJ2-7; 8 nucleotides align to TRBD2. This specimen consisted of blood, obtained after dendritic cell vaccination. The TCR comes from a human donor with glioblastoma. The CDR3 sequence is CASSEPLSLAEYEQYF. In nucleotides, the CDR3 is TGCGCCAGCAGCGAGCCCCTGTCACTAGCGGAGTACGAGCAGTACTTC.